This T cell receptor beta chain is from a study of shared clonotypes between healthy human individuals. Looking at the study overall: The study used three CD4 naive, three CD4 memory, two CD8 naive and one CD8 memory plate per donor. Study-wide results and limits: Between a handful of donors, naive CD4 clonotypes were shared at a level of approximately 5%.

The data were produced by immunoSEQ multiplex PCR, yet TCRdb's version contains in-frame clones alone and is incomplete. This sample has some 800,000 clones; roughly 92% occur once, and the top ten carry about 25%. Turning to this clone: Its antigen is undetermined.

Positive CCR7 selection of CD45RO-negative cells yielded the naive CD8 cells, and terminally differentiated effector memory CD45RA+ cells were excluded. The CDR3 has 15 residues. Germline V gene lookup returns CDR1 SGDLS and CDR2 YYNGEE. Trimming stripped 0 bases from V and 1 base from J, with 10 bases between. The source is a man aged 25-45 years in good health. The sample comprised naive CD8+ T cells sorted from blood. The chain carries TRBV9 and TRBJ1-2; D remains unclear. The CDR3 region is CASSVGRNLNYGYTF. DNA of the CDR3: TGTGCCAGCAGCGTAGGGCGGAACCTTAACTATGGCTACACCTTC. The full variable domain, rest sourced from reference TRBV9 and TRBJ1-2, is DSGVTQTPKHLITATGQRVTLRCSPRSGDLSVYWYQQSLDQGLQFLIQYYNGEERAKGNILERFSAQQFPDLHSELNLSSLELGDSALYFCASSVGRNLNYGYTFGSGTRLTVV.